The count of the clone carrying this T cell receptor (beta chain) is one. This CDR3 spans 16 amino acids. V lost 2 bases to trimming and J lost 5 bases; unmatched junction nucleotides: 5. Germline V CDR1 and CDR2: MNHEY, SVGAGI. The data were obtained in a study of cytomegalovirus exposure and HLA in healthy donors. At the level of the study: Across roughly 400 genotyped donors, around 82% landed in the Caucasian-associated ancestry cluster.

PCR amplification relied on 60 Vbeta primers (plus 13 Jbeta primers). Some clones are missing from TCRdb's copy, which holds only in-frame ones; the method was immunoSEQ multiplex PCR. The table records 65,000 to 85,000 clones, 75% to 90% of them present only once. The chain has TRBV6-5 and TRBJ2-5; the match to TRBD2 covers 13 bases. The origin of this receptor is a woman in her 30s in good health and CMV-seronegative. The sequenced sample was PBMCs. CDR3 loop: CASSYTSGRASETQYF. CDR3 bases: TGTGCCAGCAGTTACACTAGCGGGAGGGCCTCCGAGACCCAGTACTTC.